This TCR beta chain was captured by sequencing in a study of blood T cell repertoires in COVID-19. Per the germline V gene, CDR1 is SGHDN and CDR2 is FVKESK. The V and J ends lost 2 bases and 1 base respectively, with 5 bases between them. This CDR3 contains 13 residues. Sequenced by immunoSEQ multiplex PCR; TCRdb stores in-frame clones only, minus some. The table records more than 200,000 clones, less than 90% of them present only once. V gene TRBV14 combines with J gene TRBJ2-5; no clear D gene. Sequences were obtained from peripheral blood. The sequence was collected from an elderly woman with COVID-19, enrolled during active disease. CDR3 region: CASSQWAQETQYF. The CDR3 coding sequence is TGTGCCAGCAGCCAATGGGCCCAAGAGACCCAGTACTTC.